This is a list of T cell receptor beta chains from one sample in a study of blood T cells in healthy people across ages. Using its own MiXCR run on the 5' RACE reads, TCRdb lists one record per CDR3 protein. The sample has some 800,000 distinct CDR3 sequences; more than 40% are singletons. Sequencing was carried out using blood. These receptors were obtained from a man aged 60-69 years in good health. CDR3s include the opening cysteine and the closing phenylalanine or tryptophan. D genes are given only for firm matches. A clone size is listed for some rows: how often the clone was seen (once, few, many), or a class if it is expanded.

>TRBJ2-7|TRBV11-3|-|-
CASRRRDVTYEQYF
TGTGCCAGCCGCCGCCGGGACGTCACCTACGAGCAGTACTTC
>TRBJ1-2|TRBV6-6|-|-
CASSYTDYGYTF
TGTGCCAGCAGTTACACAGATTATGGCTACACCTTC
>TRBJ2-1|TRBV25-1|once|-
CASSAGDKPSNEQFF
TGTGCCAGCAGTGCAGGGGACAAACCTAGCAATGAGCAGTTCTTC
>TRBJ2-3|TRBV29-1|-|-
CSVEGYADTQYF
TGCAGCGTTGAAGGATACGCAGATACGCAGTATTTT
>TRBJ2-6|TRBV20-1|-|-
CSASGVIGTGLDSGANVLTF
TGCAGTGCTAGTGGGGTAATAGGGACTGGTTTAGACTCTGGGGCCAACGTCCTGACTTTC
>TRBJ2-5|TRBV18|once|TRBD1
CASSLNQGDQETQYF
TGTGCCAGCTCACTTAACCAGGGGGACCAAGAGACCCAGTACTTC
>TRBJ1-1|TRBV7-2|many|TRBD1
CASSLQPPGQGATEAFF
TGTGCCAGCAGCTTACAACCTCCGGGACAGGGGGCCACTGAAGCTTTCTTT
>TRBJ1-1|TRBV10-3|-|TRBD1
CAIRPRTGSSEAFF
TGTGCCATCAGACCTAGGACAGGGTCCAGTGAAGCTTTCTTT
>TRBJ1-6|TRBV6-1|-|-
CASSQGRRGSSYNSPLHF
TGTGCCAGCAGTCAAGGACGCAGGGGAAGCTCCTATAATTCACCCCTCCACTTT
>TRBJ2-7|TRBV18|-|TRBD2
CASSPPSSGGSHEQYF
TGTGCCAGCTCACCACCGAGTAGCGGGGGGTCCCACGAGCAGTACTTC
>TRBJ2-1|TRBV10-3|few|TRBD2
CAISEPGSGGWEQFF
TGTGCCATCAGTGAGCCGGGGAGCGGGGGATGGGAGCAGTTCTTC
>TRBJ1-1|TRBV12-3/TRBV12-4|-|-
CASSFNFGQPRGTEAFF
TGTGCCAGCAGTTTCAACTTTGGACAGCCAAGGGGGACTGAAGCTTTCTTT
>TRBJ2-1|TRBV5-1|-|-
CASSLGEFNNEQFF
TGCGCCAGCAGCTTGGGGGAATTCAACAATGAGCAGTTCTTC
>TRBJ2-5|TRBV6-5|few|-
CASSLGFGGQETQYF
TGTGCCAGCAGTTTGGGGTTTGGGGGACAAGAGACCCAGTACTTC
>TRBJ1-1|TRBV6-2/TRBV6-3|few|-
CASSYRTVSTEAFF
TGTGCCAGCAGTTACCGGACAGTGTCCACTGAAGCTTTCTTT
>TRBJ2-7|TRBV7-2|-|-
CASSLALNSCEQYF
TGTGCCAGCAGCTTAGCACTGAACTCCTGCGAGCAGTACTTC
>TRBJ2-1|TRBV30|few|-
CASVGNEQFF
TGTGCCTCCGTTGGCAATGAGCAGTTCTTC
>TRBJ2-7|TRBV7-6|-|TRBD2
CASSLSGGARHYEQYF
TGTGCCAGCAGCTTGAGCGGGGGGGCCCGACACTACGAGCAGTACTTC
>TRBJ2-2|TRBV11-2|few|-
CASSAAATGELFF
TGTGCCAGCAGCGCGGCGGCCACCGGGGAGCTGTTTTTT
>TRBJ2-1|TRBV18|-|TRBD2
CASSPRLAGDEQFF
TGTGCCAGCTCACCACGACTAGCGGGAGATGAGCAGTTCTTC
>TRBJ2-2|TRBV20-1|few|-
CSASDNTGELFF
TGCAGTGCTAGTGACAACACCGGGGAGCTGTTTTTT
>TRBJ1-6|TRBV6-5|few|-
CASRGDRPYSPLHF
TGTGCCAGCCGGGGGGACCGTCCGTATTCACCCCTCCACTTT
>TRBJ2-3|TRBV14|few|TRBD2
CASSQAGGPYTQYF
TGTGCCAGCAGCCAAGCGGGGGGACCGTATACGCAGTATTTT
>TRBJ1-2|TRBV15|-|-
CATSRDIGSYGYTF
TGTGCCACCAGCAGAGATATTGGATCCTATGGCTACACCTTC
>TRBJ2-2|TRBV5-1|-|-
CASSHAGTANTGELFF
TGCGCCAGCAGCCACGCCGGGACGGCCAACACCGGGGAGCTGTTTTTT
>TRBJ2-1|TRBV4-3|few|TRBD2
CASSLRVGLAGEQFF
TGCGCCAGCAGCCTCAGGGTTGGACTAGCGGGGGAGCAGTTCTTC
>TRBJ2-5|TRBV2|few|-
CASSTGTGETQYF
TGTGCCAGCAGCACAGGGACGGGGGAGACCCAGTACTTC
>TRBJ2-5|TRBV24-1|-|-
CATSASLQETQYF
TGTGCCACCAGTGCCAGCCTCCAAGAGACCCAGTACTTC
>TRBJ1-2|TRBV5-6|once|TRBD1
CASSIQGAPRNGYGCTF
TGTGCCAGCAGCATACAGGGGGCGCCCCGAAATGGCTATGGCTGCACCTTC
>TRBJ2-2|TRBV29-1|-|TRBD1
CSVAGQGANTGELFF
TGCAGCGTTGCGGGACAGGGGGCGAACACCGGGGAGCTGTTTTTT
>TRBJ2-7|TRBV28|many|-
CASSRPTGTSSYEQYF
TGTGCCAGCAGTCGTCCGACAGGCACGAGCTCCTACGAGCAGTACTTC
>TRBJ2-5|TRBV7-2|medium-sized|TRBD2
CASSFTSGVAETQYF
TGTGCCAGCAGCTTCACTAGCGGGGTCGCGGAGACCCAGTACTTC
>TRBJ1-1|TRBV7-2|-|TRBD1
CASSSDRGGTEAFF
TGTGCCAGCAGCTCGGACAGGGGAGGGACTGAAGCTTTCTTT
>TRBJ2-5|TRBV18|-|-
CASSPVPQETQYF
TGTGCCAGCTCTCCGGTTCCACAAGAGACCCAGTACTTC
>TRBJ2-1|TRBV6-6|-|-
CASSYTGGSGTRQQFF
TGTGCCAGCAGTTACACCGGGGGTAGCGGTACAAGGCAGCAGTTCTTC
>TRBJ1-2|TRBV7-9|few|-
CASSPIDASGYTF
TGTGCCAGCAGCCCGATCGACGCCAGTGGCTACACCTTC
>TRBJ1-2|TRBV3-1|-|-
CASSQGARNGYTF
TGTGCCAGCAGCCAAGGGGCCCGTAATGGCTACACCTTC
>TRBJ1-1|TRBV7-2|-|TRBD1
CASNLRDRDKAFF
TGTGCCAGCAATCTTCGGGACAGGGATAAAGCTTTCTTT
>TRBJ1-2|TRBV11-3|-|TRBD1
CASSIQGLGYTF
TGTGCCAGCAGCATACAGGGGCTTGGCTACACCTTC
>TRBJ2-3|TRBV6-2/TRBV6-3|few|-
CASSPSGVLADTQYF
TGTGCCAGCAGCCCTTCTGGAGTACTCGCAGATACGCAGTATTTT
>TRBJ2-7|TRBV29-1|few|TRBD1
CSAWQYRGSSYEQYF
TGCAGCGCATGGCAATACAGGGGGAGCTCCTACGAGCAGTACTTC
>TRBJ2-1|TRBV20-1|few|-
CSASPSGPKAYEQFF
TGCAGTGCTTCACCCTCCGGGCCCAAAGCATATGAGCAGTTCTTC
>TRBJ1-3|TRBV20-1|few|-
CSASQGTAGNTIYF
TGCAGTGCTAGCCAAGGGACGGCAGGAAACACCATATATTTT
>TRBJ2-5|TRBV6-1|-|-
CASSKMGGGETQYF
TGTGCCAGCAGTAAAATGGGGGGCGGGGAGACCCAGTACTTC
>TRBJ2-5|TRBV29-1|many|-
CSVVDRTTQETQYF
TGCAGCGTTGTCGACAGGACGACCCAAGAGACCCAGTACTTC
>TRBJ1-4|TRBV29-1|-|-
CSVSAGGENLFF
TGCAGCGTTAGCGCGGGTGGAGAAAACCTGTTTTTT
>TRBJ2-3|TRBV19|-|-
CASSMGGFTVTQYF
TGTGCCAGTAGTATGGGCGGATTCACAGTTACGCAGTATTTT
>TRBJ1-3|TRBV6-6|-|-
CASGYEGLSGNTIYF
TGTGCCAGCGGTTACGAGGGGCTCTCTGGAAACACCATATATTTT
>TRBJ1-4|TRBV12-3/TRBV12-4|-|TRBD1
CASRGTGVFEKLFF
TGTGCCAGCAGGGGGACAGGGGTTTTTGAAAAACTGTTTTTT
>TRBJ2-3|TRBV4-3|-|TRBD1
CASSQDPGTGCTDTQYF
TGCGCCAGCAGCCAAGACCCCGGGACAGGGTGCACAGATACGCAGTATTTT
>TRBJ2-7|TRBV7-6|-|-
CASSVGTVYEQYF
TGTGCCAGCAGCGTCGGGACGGTCTACGAGCAGTACTTC
>TRBJ1-1|TRBV20-1|few|-
CSAVMVDTEAFF
TGCAGTGCTGTCATGGTTGACACTGAAGCTTTCTTT
>TRBJ2-3|TRBV5-1|few|-
CASSLELAADTQYF
TGCGCCAGCAGCTTGGAACTAGCCGCCGATACGCAGTATTTT